This passage covers 19 T cell receptor beta chains from one sample sequenced in a study of CD4 T cells in relation to SARS-CoV-2 and coronaviruses. Profiled with immunoSEQ multiplex PCR; TCRdb holds only in-frame clones, not every one. The table records about 65,000 clones, approximately 87% of them present only once. Unexposed donor CD4+ T cells date from about 2010-2018, before the COVID-19 pandemic. Sequencing input: memory CD4+ T cells from PBMCs. The source of these receptors is a human donor in good health.

The chain uses TRBV24-1 and TRBJ2-3; D remains unclear. Germline assignment: CDR1 KGHDR and CDR2 SFDVKD. This CDR3 has 14 amino acids. The V and J ends lost 9 bases and 4 bases respectively, with 16 bases between them. This chain's CDR3 is CATGLGRAADTQYF. Written as DNA, the CDR3 is TGTGCCACCGGCCTGGGAAGGGCCGCAGATACGCAGTATTTT.

The V gene is TRBV10-3, the J gene TRBJ2-1, with 10 positions matching TRBD1. The CDR3 has 17 amino acids. CDR1 is ENHRY and CDR2 is SYGVKD in the germline V gene. V lost 6 bases to trimming and J lost 6 bases; unmatched junction nucleotides: 14. The chain's CDR3 is CAISKASRDRGSNEQFF. The CDR3 DNA reads as TGTGCCATCAGCAAAGCTTCCCGGGACAGGGGTAGCAATGAGCAGTTCTTC.

The gene calls are TRBV6-2 or TRBV6-3 and TRBJ1-2; D uncertain. CDR3 length equals 12 residues. V lost 0 bases and J lost 8, with 7 bases in between. Germline lookup yields CDR1 MNHEY and CDR2 SVGEGT. DNA of the CDR3: TGTGCCAGCAGTTACTCGAGCGGGGGCTACACCTTC. Its protein is CASSYSSGGYTF.

The chain recombines TRBV6-5 with TRBJ2-7; 7 positions agree with TRBD1. The V gene's germline CDR1 is MNHEY and CDR2 SVGAGI. The CDR3 sequence is 15 residues long. The junction had 12 bases not matched to a gene; V was cut back by 10 bases and J by 0 bases. The CDR3 bases are TGTGCCACTAGACAGGGCAGGCTGGGCTCCTACGAGCAGTACTTC. Translation gives CATRQGRLGSYEQYF.

This clone occurred once. V is TRBV6-2 or TRBV6-3 and J is TRBJ1-3; D is ambiguous. The germline V gene encodes CDR1 MNHEY and CDR2 SVGEGT. This CDR3 is 14 amino acids long. The V and J ends lost 3 bases and 0 bases respectively, with 6 bases between them. CDR3 amino acids: CASSYATSGNTIYF. CDR3 DNA sequence: TGTGCCAGCAGTTATGCCACCTCTGGAAACACCATATATTTT.

The chain has TRBV7-3 and TRBJ2-3; 7 bases line up with TRBD2. The CDR3 has 16 amino acids. Unmatched junction bases numbered 11, after V lost 5 bases and J lost 3 bases. Per the germline V gene, CDR1 is SGHTA and CDR2 is FQGTGA. The chain's CDR3 is CASSRIPGGGTDTQYF. The CDR3 coding sequence is TGTGCCAGCAGCCGGATACCGGGGGGAGGGACAGATACGCAGTATTTT.

The genes are TRBV20-1 and TRBJ1-1, with D perhaps matching TRBD1 (5 bases). Per germline, CDR1 DFQATT and CDR2 SNEGSKA (reference sequence). V lost 3 bases and J 0 bases, leaving 11 bases between the germline ends. The CDR3 totals 14 residues. In DNA form, the CDR3 reads TGCAGTGCTAGTCGGGGGGATTTGAACACTGAAGCTTTCTTT. Amino acid sequence: CSASRGDLNTEAFF.

The count of this clone is one. This sequence joins TRBV7-9 and TRBJ2-7; D may be TRBD1 (6 bases). In germline, CDR1 is SEHNR, CDR2 FQNEAQ (reference sequence). V was shortened by 3 bases and J by 1 base, with 13 bases between the two germline ends. The CDR3 extends over 15 amino acids. The CDR3 region has the DNA TGTGCCAGCAGCTTCCCCACACAGGGTTCCTACGAGCAGTACTTC. Its translation is CASSFPTQGSYEQYF. The full variable domain, completed using reference TRBV7-9 and TRBJ2-7, is DTGVSQNPRHKITKRGQNVTFRCDPISEHNRLYWYRQTLGQGPEFLTYFQNEAQLEKSRLLSDRFSAERPKGSFSTLEIQRTEQGDSAMYLCASSFPTQGSYEQYFGPGTRLTVT.

This chain connects TRBV6-2 or TRBV6-3 to TRBJ1-2; D ambiguous. The CDR3 is 17 residues long. V was clipped by 0 bases and J by 3 bases, with 17 bases between them. Germline CDR1 reads MNHEY; CDR2 reads SVGEGT. DNA for the CDR3: TGTGCCAGCAGTTACTCGTTGAGGGCTACCTGGGACTATGGCTACACCTTC. Its translation is CASSYSLRATWDYGYTF.

The chain joins TRBV7-8 to TRBJ1-2; D not resolved. V was shortened by 7 bases and J by 1 base, with 10 bases between the two germline ends. The CDR3 is 13 residues long. Germline assignment: CDR1 SGHVS and CDR2 FQNEAQ. CDR3 DNA: TGTGCCAGCACGGAACTCCTTAACTATGGCTACACCTTC. This encodes CASTELLNYGYTF.

In this sample, this clone turned up once. This rearrangement joins TRBV15 to TRBJ1-2, with a weak D call TRBD1 (5 bases). This CDR3 has 13 amino acids. Trimming removed 7 bases from V and 4 bases from J, with 13 bases in between. From germline, CDR1 is LNHNV and CDR2 YYDKDF (reference sequence). The CDR3 sequence: CATTRERGYGYTF. The CDR3 DNA reads as TGTGCCACCACCAGGGAAAGGGGCTATGGCTACACCTTC. Using reference TRBV15 and TRBJ1-2 for the parts outside the CDR3, the full variable domain is DAMVIQNPRYQVTQFGKPVTLSCSQTLNHNVMYWYQQKSSQAPKLLFHYYDKDFNNEADTPDNFQSRRPNTSFCFLDIRSPGLGDTAMYLCATTRERGYGYTFGSGTRLTVV.

V gene TRBV3-1 (or the pseudogene TRBV3-2) combines with J gene TRBJ1-6; 8 bases agree with TRBD1. Trimming at V came to 3 bases and at J to 9 bases, leaving 4 bases not matched to a gene. Germline CDR1 LGHDT, CDR2 YNNKEL (reference sequence). The CDR3 contains 14 residues. Here the CDR3 DNA reads TGTGCCAGCAGCCAGGACAGGGAGGGTTCACCCCTCCACTTT. The encoded protein is CASSQDREGSPLHF.

This clone was recorded only once. The chain carries TRBV30 and TRBJ2-7; no reliable D call. V gave up 5 bases and J gave up 5 bases, with 13 bases separating them. CDR3 length equals 12 residues. Germline V gives CDR1 GTSNPN, CDR2 SVGIG (reference sequence). CDR3 in amino acids: CAWGRQVNEQYF. CDR3 DNA sequence: TGTGCCTGGGGACGGCAGGTGAACGAGCAGTACTTC.

The chain joins TRBV5-1 to TRBJ1-5; D is perhaps TRBD1 (6 bases). V lost 0 bases, J lost 6 bases, and 13 bases lay in between. The CDR3 consists of 15 residues. CDR1 is SGHRS and CDR2 is YFSETQ in the germline V gene. CDR3 residues: CASSLVWGGGQPQHF. The CDR3 region has the DNA TGCGCCAGCAGCTTGGTATGGGGGGGCGGTCAGCCCCAGCATTTT.

This chain links TRBV3-1 (or the pseudogene TRBV3-2) with TRBJ1-2, with D uncertain. Germline V lookup: CDR1 LGHDT, CDR2 YNNKEL (reference sequence). The CDR3 runs to 14 residues. Trimming removed 1 base from V and 3 bases from J, with 9 bases in between. The chain's CDR3 is CASSQGNSYYGYTF. CDR3 sequence (DNA): TGTGCCAGCAGCCAAGGAAACAGCTACTATGGCTACACCTTC.

The J gene is TRBJ1-1, the V gene TRBV30, with 7 bases that match TRBD1. V was clipped by 2 bases and J by 1 base; unmatched bases: 7. The CDR3 consists of 15 residues. From germline, CDR1 is GTSNPN and CDR2 SVGIG (reference sequence). CDR3 in DNA: TGTGCCTGGAGTCCCATGGGGACAGCGAACACTGAAGCTTTCTTT. This gives the protein CAWSPMGTANTEAFF.

The chain uses TRBV5-1 and TRBJ2-1, with D unclear. The V end lost 3 bases, the J end lost 10 bases, and 23 bases lay between the germline ends. CDR1 and CDR2 (germline): SGHRS, YFSETQ. There are 16 residues in the CDR3. The CDR3 loop is CASSYEYTGPTSEQFF. As DNA, the CDR3 is TGCGCCAGCAGCTACGAGTACACCGGGCCGACTTCCGAGCAGTTCTTC. Complete variable domain (other parts from reference TRBV5-1 and TRBJ2-1): KAGVTQTPRYLIKTRGQQVTLSCSPISGHRSVSWYQQTPGQGLQFLFEYFSETQRNKGNFPGRFSGRQFSNSRSEMNVSTLELGDSALYLCASSYEYTGPTSEQFFGPGTRLTVL.

The V gene is TRBV29-1, the J gene TRBJ2-1; D tentatively reads TRBD1 or TRBD2 (5 bases each). Per germline, CDR1 SQVTM and CDR2 ANQGSEA. The CDR3 extends over 14 amino acids. Trimming shortened V by 5 bases and J by 1 base, and 12 bases separated the two germline ends. CDR3 in DNA: TGCAGCGTTAACGCAGGGAGATCCTACAATGAGCAGTTCTTC. The encoded protein is CSVNAGRSYNEQFF.

The chain uses TRBV24-1 and TRBJ1-5; the D is unclear. The V and J ends lost 4 bases and 4 bases respectively, with 4 bases between them. Germline V lookup: CDR1 KGHDR, CDR2 SFDVKD. This CDR3 has 12 residues. In DNA, the CDR3 is TGTGCCACCAGTGACCCAAATCAGCCCCAGCATTTT. As protein: CATSDPNQPQHF.